This TCR beta chain was observed in a study of PD-1 blockade in mismatch repair-deficient tumors. The overall study: Patients had about 13 mismatch repair-deficient cancer types and were previously treated and progressing.

This clone was picked up one time. Germline CDR1 and CDR2: MGHDK and SYGVNS. Germline trimming cut 4 bases from V and 7 bases from J; bases unmatched to any gene: 15. The CDR3 sequence is 17 residues long. TCRdb keeps only in-frame clones here, not all; method: immunoSEQ multiplex PCR. The sample yields under 50,000 clones, over 80% seen once. The TCR sequence derives from an adult with mismatch repair-deficient cancer. The input for sequencing was PBMCs, taken 38 to 40 weeks after starting pembrolizumab. The chain uses TRBV25-1 and TRBJ2-7; 11 bases map to TRBD2. CDR3 amino acids: CASSATSGSALPREQYF. In DNA form, the CDR3 reads TGTGCCAGCAGTGCCACTAGCGGGAGCGCACTTCCTCGTGAGCAGTACTTC.